These 9 T cell receptor beta chains share one sample of origin, sequenced in a study of cytomegalovirus exposure and HLA in healthy donors. The PCR was carried out with 60 Vbeta primers and 13 Jbeta primers. Profiled with immunoSEQ multiplex PCR; TCRdb holds only in-frame clones, not every one. Among about 140,000 clones, around three quarters were seen once, and the ten largest hold 6.8%. The sample taken for sequencing was PBMCs. These receptors came from a man aged 35 to 55 in good health and CMV-seropositive.

This chain joins TRBV7-9 and TRBJ1-2; TRBD1 might be the D (6 bases). CDR1 SEHNR and CDR2 FQNEAQ come from the germline V gene (reference sequence). The CDR3 totals 19 residues. The germline V and J ends were trimmed by 1 base and 4 bases, with 25 bases remaining between them. CDR3 DNA: TGTGCCAGCAGCTTAGAAACGGGACACCTCAGTAAGGGGGTCTATGGCTACACCTTC. Protein sequence: CASSLETGHLSKGVYGYTF.

This clone came up a few times. The V gene is TRBV6-5, the J gene TRBJ2-3, with 7 bases matching TRBD1. The CDR3 is 16 residues long. V shed 0 bases, J shed 0 bases, and the junction held 3 bases outside the gene matches. Looked up from germline, CDR1 is MNHEY and CDR2 is SVGAGI. The CDR3 sequence is CASSYSDRSSTDTQYF. CDR3 bases: TGTGCCAGCAGTTACTCGGACAGGTCTAGCACAGATACGCAGTATTTT.

The chain uses TRBV13 and TRBJ1-2; possible D gene TRBD1, 5 bases. The CDR3 is made up of 15 amino acids. Germline V lookup: CDR1 PRHDT, CDR2 FYEKMQ (reference sequence). V was trimmed by 6 bases and J by 3 bases, leaving 17 bases between them. In DNA, the CDR3 is TGTGCCAGCAGAACTGCAGGGCGAGAAGACTATGGCTACACCTTC. This gives the protein CASRTAGREDYGYTF.

The genes are TRBV7-9 and TRBJ2-3; TRBD2 matches 11 bases. V lost 5 bases, J lost 0 bases, and 4 bases stayed unmatched. Germline loops: CDR1 SEHNR, CDR2 FQNEAQ (reference sequence). This CDR3 is 16 amino acids long. CDR3: CASSAGLAASTDTQYF. Here the CDR3 DNA reads TGTGCCAGCAGCGCGGGACTAGCGGCTAGCACAGATACGCAGTATTTT.

The sample holds one count of this clone. V gene TRBV4-2 combines with J gene TRBJ1-1; 7 positions match TRBD1. The V and J ends lost 6 bases and 4 bases, in that order; junction bases with no gene match: 5. The CDR3 contains 13 residues. The germline V gene has CDR1 LGHNA and CDR2 YNFKEQ. In DNA, the CDR3 is TGTGCCAGCAGGGGGCAGGGGGGCACTGAAGCTTTCTTT. It is translated as CASRGQGGTEAFF.

The chain links TRBV4-2 to TRBJ2-1; D remains ambiguous. Deletions cut 0 bases from V and 8 bases from J, with 17 bases between. CDR1 and CDR2 from the germline V gene are LGHNA and YNFKEQ. The CDR3 is made up of 16 amino acids. CDR3 region: CASSQDLGLLSDEQFF. The CDR3 DNA follows: TGTGCCAGCAGCCAAGATCTTGGGCTATTGTCGGATGAGCAGTTCTTC.

The chain has TRBV7-2 and TRBJ2-7; D may be TRBD1 (6 bases). Trimming pared 6 bases from V and 6 bases from J, leaving 21 bases between. CDR3 size: 15 residues. The germline V gene has CDR1 SGHTA and CDR2 FQGNSA. Here the CDR3 DNA reads TGTGCCAGCAGTGATGTTGGGGGCCTTAGTAGCGAGCAGTACTTC. It translates to CASSDVGGLSSEQYF.

This rearrangement joins TRBV5-4 to TRBJ1-5; D is perhaps TRBD1 (6 bases). The CDR3 is made up of 14 amino acids. V was clipped by 3 bases and J by 3 bases, with 10 bases between them. Germline V gene sequence: CDR1 SGHNT, CDR2 YYREEE (reference sequence). The CDR3 bases are TGTGCCAGCAGCTCCCAGGGGATCAATCAGCCCCAGCATTTT. This sequence encodes CASSSQGINQPQHF.

This rearrangement joins TRBV19 to TRBJ1-5; 10 bases agree with TRBD1. The CDR3 runs to 16 residues. Germline-derived CDR1 and CDR2 are LNHDA and SQIVND (reference sequence). Trimming took 5 bases from V and 3 from J; bases not matched to a gene: 7. The CDR3 protein is CASSRPGQGFNQPQHF. The CDR3 DNA reads TGTGCCAGTAGTCGGCCGGGACAGGGGTTCAATCAGCCCCAGCATTTT.